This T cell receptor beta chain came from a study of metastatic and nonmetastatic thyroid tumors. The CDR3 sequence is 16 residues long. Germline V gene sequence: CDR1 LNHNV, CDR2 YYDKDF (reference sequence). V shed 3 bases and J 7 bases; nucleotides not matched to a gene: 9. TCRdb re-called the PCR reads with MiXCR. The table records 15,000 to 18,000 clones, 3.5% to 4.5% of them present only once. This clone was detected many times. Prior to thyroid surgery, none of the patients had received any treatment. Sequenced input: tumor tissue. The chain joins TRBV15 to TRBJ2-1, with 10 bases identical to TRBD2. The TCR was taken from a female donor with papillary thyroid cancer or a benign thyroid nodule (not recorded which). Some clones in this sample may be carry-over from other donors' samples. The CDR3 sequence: CATSRDPSGSRNEQFF. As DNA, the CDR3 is TGTGCCACCAGCAGGGATCCTAGCGGGAGTAGGAATGAGCAGTTCTTC.